The sequence of this T cell receptor beta chain was determined in a study of cytomegalovirus exposure and HLA in healthy donors. Study outcomes and limitations: Rarity held for most TCR sequences, but there were some public TCRs that occurred in many donors. Investigators reported approximately 150 TCR beta chains as tied to cytomegalovirus.

60 Vbeta and 13 Jbeta primers were used in PCR. Here immunoSEQ multiplex PCR was the method, and the copy in TCRdb shows in-frame clones only, minus some. This table holds under 200,000 clones, roughly 80% found once. With respect to this clone: Its target is unknown.

The CDR3 covers 15 residues. V gave up 2 bases and J gave up 3 bases, with 14 bases separating them. CDR1 and CDR2 from the germline V gene are SGDLS and YYNGEE. The specimen was PBMCs. The receptor was isolated from a man aged 35 to 55 in good health and CMV-seropositive. The chain combines TRBV9 with TRBJ1-2; tentatively, D is TRBD1 (5 bases). The chain's CDR3 is CASSVGERGYYGYTF. CDR3 nucleotides: TGTGCCAGCAGCGTGGGGGAGCGGGGGTACTATGGCTACACCTTC.